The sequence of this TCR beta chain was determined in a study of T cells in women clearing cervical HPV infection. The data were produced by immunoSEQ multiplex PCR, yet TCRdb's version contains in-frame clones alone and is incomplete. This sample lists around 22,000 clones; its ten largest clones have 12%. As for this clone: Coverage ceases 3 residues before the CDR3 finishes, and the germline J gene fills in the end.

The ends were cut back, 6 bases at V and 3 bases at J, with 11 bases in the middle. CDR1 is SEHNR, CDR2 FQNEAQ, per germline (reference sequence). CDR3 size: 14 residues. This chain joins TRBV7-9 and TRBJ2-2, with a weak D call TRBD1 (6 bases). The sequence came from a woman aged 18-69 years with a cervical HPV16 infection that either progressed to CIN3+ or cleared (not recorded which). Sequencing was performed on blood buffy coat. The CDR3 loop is CASRSGQYTGELFF. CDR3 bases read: TGTGCCAGCAGGTCTGGACAGTACACCGGGGAG. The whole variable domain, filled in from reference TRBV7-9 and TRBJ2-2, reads DTGVSQNPRHKITKRGQNVTFRCDPISEHNRLYWYRQTLGQGPEFLTYFQNEAQLEKSRLLSDRFSAERPKGSFSTLEIQRTEQGDSAMYLCASRSGQYTGELFFGEGSRLTVL.